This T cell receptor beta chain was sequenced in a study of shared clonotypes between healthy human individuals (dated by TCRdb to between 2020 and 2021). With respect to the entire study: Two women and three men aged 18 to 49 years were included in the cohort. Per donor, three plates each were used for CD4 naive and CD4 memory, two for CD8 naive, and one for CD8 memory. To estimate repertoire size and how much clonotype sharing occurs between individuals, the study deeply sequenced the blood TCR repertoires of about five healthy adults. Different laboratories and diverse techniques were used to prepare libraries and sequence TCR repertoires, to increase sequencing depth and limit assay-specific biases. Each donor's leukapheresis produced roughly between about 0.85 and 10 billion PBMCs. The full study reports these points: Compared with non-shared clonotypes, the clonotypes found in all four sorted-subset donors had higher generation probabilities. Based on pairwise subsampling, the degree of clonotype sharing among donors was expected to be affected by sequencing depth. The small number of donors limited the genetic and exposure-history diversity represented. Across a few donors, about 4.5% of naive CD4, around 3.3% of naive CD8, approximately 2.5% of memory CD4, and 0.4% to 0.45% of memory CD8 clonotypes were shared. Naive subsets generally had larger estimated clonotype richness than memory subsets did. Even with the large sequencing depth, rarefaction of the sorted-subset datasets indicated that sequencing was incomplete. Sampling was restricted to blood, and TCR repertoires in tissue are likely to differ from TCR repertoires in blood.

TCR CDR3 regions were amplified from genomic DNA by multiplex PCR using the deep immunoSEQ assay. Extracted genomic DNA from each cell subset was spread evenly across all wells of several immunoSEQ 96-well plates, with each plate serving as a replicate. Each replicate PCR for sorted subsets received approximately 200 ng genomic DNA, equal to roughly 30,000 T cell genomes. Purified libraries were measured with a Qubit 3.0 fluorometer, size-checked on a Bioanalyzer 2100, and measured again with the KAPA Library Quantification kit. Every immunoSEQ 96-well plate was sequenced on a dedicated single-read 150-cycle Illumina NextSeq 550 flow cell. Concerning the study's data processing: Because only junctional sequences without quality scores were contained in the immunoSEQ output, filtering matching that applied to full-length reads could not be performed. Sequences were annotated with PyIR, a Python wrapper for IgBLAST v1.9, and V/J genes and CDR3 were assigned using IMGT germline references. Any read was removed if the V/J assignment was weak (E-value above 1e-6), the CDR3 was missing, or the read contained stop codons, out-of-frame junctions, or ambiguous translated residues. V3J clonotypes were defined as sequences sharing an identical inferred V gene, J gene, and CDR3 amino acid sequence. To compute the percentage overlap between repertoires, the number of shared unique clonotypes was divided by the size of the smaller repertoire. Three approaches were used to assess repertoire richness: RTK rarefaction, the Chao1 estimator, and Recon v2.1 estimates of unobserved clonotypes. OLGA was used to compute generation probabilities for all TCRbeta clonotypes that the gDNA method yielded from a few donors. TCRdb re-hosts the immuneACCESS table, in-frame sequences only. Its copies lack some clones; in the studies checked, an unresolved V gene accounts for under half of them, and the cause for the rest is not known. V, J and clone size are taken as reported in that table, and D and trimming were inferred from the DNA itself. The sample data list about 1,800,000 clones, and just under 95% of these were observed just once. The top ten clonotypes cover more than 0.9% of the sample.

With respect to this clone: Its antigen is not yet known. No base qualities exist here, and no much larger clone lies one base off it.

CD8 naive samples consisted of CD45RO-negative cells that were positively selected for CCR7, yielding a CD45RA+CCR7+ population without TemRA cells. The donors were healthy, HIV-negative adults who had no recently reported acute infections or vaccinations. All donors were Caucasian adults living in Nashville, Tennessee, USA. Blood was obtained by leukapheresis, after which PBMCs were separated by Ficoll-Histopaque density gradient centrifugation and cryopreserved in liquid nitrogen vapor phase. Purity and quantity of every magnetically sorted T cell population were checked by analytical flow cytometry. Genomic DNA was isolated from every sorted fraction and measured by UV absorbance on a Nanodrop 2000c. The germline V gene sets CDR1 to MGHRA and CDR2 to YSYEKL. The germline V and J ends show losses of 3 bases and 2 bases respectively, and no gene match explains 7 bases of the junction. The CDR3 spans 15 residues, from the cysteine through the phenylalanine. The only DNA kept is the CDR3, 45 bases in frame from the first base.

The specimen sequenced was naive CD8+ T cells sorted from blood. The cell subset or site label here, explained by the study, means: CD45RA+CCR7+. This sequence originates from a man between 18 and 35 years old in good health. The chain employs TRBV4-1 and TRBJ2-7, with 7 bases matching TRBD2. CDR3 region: CASSQRREWPYEQYF. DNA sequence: TGCGCCAGCAGCCAGAGGCGGGAGTGGCCCTACGAGCAGTACTTC.